The sample holds many counts of the clone carrying this TCR beta chain. Its antigen is as yet unknown. The sample originates from a study of breast tumors, draining lymph nodes, adjacent tissues. Notes on the study in general: Most tumor T cells seemingly derive from lymph node, then expand in tumor. Tumor and nontumor repertoires were significantly more similar in luminal-like than in basal-like breast cancer. Compared with lymph nodes, tumors were less diverse; compared with nontumor tissue, more. That most tumor T cells come from lymph nodes remained unproven.

TCRdb recomputed calls from the multiplex PCR reads with MiXCR, one row per CDR3 protein. The sample lists about 130,000 distinct CDR3 sequences, around 20% occurring once. CDR1 SGHVS and CDR2 FQNEAQ come from the germline V gene. This CDR3 comprises 14 residues. Trimming pared 1 base from V and 5 bases from J, leaving 6 bases between. Breast cancer patients provided tissue from their axillary draining lymph nodes. Specimen: axillary lymph node tissue. This sequence was found in a female donor with breast cancer. Some clones in this sample may be carry-over from other donors' samples. The rearrangement uses TRBV7-8 and TRBJ1-6; D is uncertain. In nucleotides, the CDR3 is TGTGCCAGCAGCTTAGGAGGGAATAATTCACCCCTCCACTTT. Protein: CASSLGGNNSPLHF.